The clone carrying this TCR beta chain has only a few counts. As yet, its antigen is unknown. Built from TCR beta cDNA, the libraries had unique molecular identifiers in them. From the PCR reads, TCRdb called clonotypes with MiXCR, one entry per CDR3 protein. The sample lists about 460,000 distinct CDR3 sequences; approximately 46% were seen once. The CDR3 has 15 residues. Looked up from germline, CDR1 is WSHSY and CDR2 is SAAADI. V lost 0 bases and J lost 6; bases outside the gene matches: 5. The data were obtained in a study of post-analysis software for immune sequencing data. General study results and limits: Comparison of patients with controls showed roughly five TRBV segments more frequent in patients, TRBV5-6, TRBV5-1 and TRBV20-1 among them.

The receptor was derived from a girl aged 10 to 17 with multiple sclerosis. The rearrangement uses TRBV10-2 and TRBJ1-2, with 9 positions matching TRBD1. The material sequenced was blood. CDR3 in amino acids: CASSESPDRGDGYTF. Here the CDR3 DNA reads TGCGCCAGCAGTGAGTCTCCCGACAGGGGGGATGGCTACACCTTC.